A selection of T cell receptor beta chains follows, all from one sample in a study of cytomegalovirus exposure and HLA in healthy donors. Clones were sequenced by immunoSEQ multiplex PCR, and TCRdb holds only the in-frame ones, with some missing. The data hold about 150,000 clones, with 70% to 90% observed a single time. The sequenced sample consisted of PBMCs. These receptors all stem from a human donor in good health. The CDR3 runs from the conserved cysteine through the conserved F or W. D genes are given only for firm matches. A clone size is listed for some rows: how often the clone was seen (once, few, many), or a class if it is expanded.

NA	TRBJ2-7	TRBD2	TRBV7-2	CASSPRLAGSYEQYF	TGTGCCAGCAGCCCAAGACTAGCGGGCTCCTACGAGCAGTACTTC
NA	TRBJ2-7	NA	TRBV2	CASSSESYEQYF	TGTGCCAGCAGCTCCGAGAGCTACGAGCAGTACTTC
few	TRBJ2-7	NA	TRBV11-2	CASSNSGYEQYF	TGTGCCAGCAGCAATAGCGGATACGAGCAGTACTTC
NA	TRBJ2-3	NA	TRBV30	CAWSRGTDTQYF	TGTGCCTGGAGTCGGGGAACAGATACGCAGTATTTT
NA	TRBJ2-3	TRBD2	TRBV5-4	CASSLVAGVRDTQYF	TGTGCCAGCAGCTTGGTGGCGGGGGTCAGAGATACGCAGTATTTT
once	TRBJ1-5	TRBD1	TRBV11-2	CASSLGQGRNQPQHF	TGTGCCAGCAGCTTGGGACAGGGGCGCAATCAGCCCCAGCATTTT
few	TRBJ1-1	TRBD1	TRBV19	CASSTLRQGPTEAFF	TGTGCCAGTAGTACTCTGAGACAGGGCCCCACTGAAGCTTTCTTT
NA	TRBJ2-7	TRBD2	TRBV30	CAWSKVGGGRIYEQYF	TGTGCCTGGAGCAAAGTGGGCGGCGGGAGGATCTACGAGCAGTACTTC
once	TRBJ2-5	TRBD2	TRBV5-1	CASSPPTAGGRETQYF	TGCGCCAGCAGCCCCCCGACGGCGGGGGGGCGGGAGACCCAGTACTTC
NA	TRBJ1-3	NA	TRBV4-2	CASSQDLPSRNTIYF	TGTGCCAGCAGCCAAGACCTGCCCAGTAGAAACACCATATATTTT
NA	TRBJ2-1	TRBD2	TRBV7-8	CASSLASSGGAGYNEQFF	TGTGCCAGCAGCTTAGCGTCTAGCGGGGGGGCCGGGTACAATGAGCAGTTCTTC
NA	TRBJ2-1	TRBD2	TRBV6-1	CASRASGSYNEQFF	TGTGCCAGCAGGGCTAGCGGGAGTTACAATGAGCAGTTCTTC
NA	TRBJ2-5	NA	TRBV6-1	CASIGMDYRETQYF	TGTGCCAGCATAGGGATGGACTACCGGGAGACCCAGTACTTC
NA	TRBJ1-2	NA	TRBV4-3	CASSQDEGGYGYTF	TGCGCCAGCAGCCAAGATGAGGGTGGCTATGGCTACACCTTC
NA	TRBJ2-1	TRBD2	TRBV10-2	CASSGTSGTPKFF	TGCGCCAGCAGCGGGACTAGCGGAACACCAAAGTTCTTC
NA	TRBJ1-1	NA	TRBV19	CASSRQVSASEPFF	TGTGCCAGTAGTAGGCAGGTCTCGGCATCAGAGCCTTTCTTT
NA	TRBJ1-2	NA	TRBV7-9	CASSFASDYGYTF	TGTGCCAGCAGCTTCGCGAGCGACTATGGCTACACCTTC
NA	TRBJ2-3	NA	TRBV28	CASSYGSTDTQYF	TGTGCCAGCAGTTACGGGAGTACAGATACGCAGTATTTT
NA	TRBJ2-7	NA	TRBV10-3	CAISEFTPAGEQYF	TGTGCCATCAGTGAGTTTACCCCCGCGGGCGAGCAGTACTTC
NA	TRBJ1-2	TRBD1	TRBV29-1	CSILGQNYGYTF	TGCAGCATCTTGGGACAGAACTATGGCTACACCTTC
NA	TRBJ2-1	TRBD1	TRBV6-5	CASSYSRGRVNEQFF	TGTGCCAGCAGTTACTCGAGGGGGCGCGTAAATGAGCAGTTCTTC
once	TRBJ1-2	TRBD1	TRBV18	CASSPYTGTGDGYTF	TGTGCCAGCTCACCGTACACCGGGACAGGGGACGGCTACACCTTC
NA	TRBJ2-5	NA	TRBV18	CASSPSVTGVSRQETQYF	TGTGCCAGCTCACCAAGTGTAACGGGGGTCTCTAGACAAGAGACCCAGTACTTC
NA	TRBJ2-1	TRBD1	TRBV6-4	CASSDSLRDREGFSEQFF	TGTGCCAGCAGTGACTCATTAAGGGACAGGGAAGGTTTCTCTGAGCAGTTCTTC
NA	TRBJ1-6	NA	TRBV6-5	CASSYLGHNSPLHF	TGTGCCAGCAGTTACTTGGGGCACAATTCACCCCTCCACTTT
NA	TRBJ1-4	TRBD1	TRBV6-6	CASSWTGVEEKLFF	TGTGCCAGCAGTTGGACAGGGGTGGAAGAAAAACTGTTTTTT
NA	TRBJ2-3	NA	TRBV28	CASSPPRRADTQYF	TGTGCCAGCAGCCCTCCGCGCAGGGCAGATACGCAGTATTTT
NA	TRBJ2-1	TRBD2	TRBV27	CASSSQRGYNEQFF	TGTGCCAGCAGTTCTCAGCGGGGCTACAATGAGCAGTTCTTC
NA	TRBJ2-1	NA	TRBV5-1	CASSLDGGSYNEQFF	TGCGCCAGCAGCTTGGATGGGGGGTCCTACAATGAGCAGTTCTTC
NA	TRBJ1-1	NA	TRBV7-8	CASSLGRGGLMNTEAFF	TGTGCCAGCAGCTTGGGGAGGGGAGGGCTAATGAACACTGAAGCTTTCTTT
NA	TRBJ2-7	NA	TRBV5-4	CASSLATEIEQYF	TGTGCCAGCAGCTTGGCTACAGAGATCGAGCAGTACTTC
NA	TRBJ2-1	TRBD2	TRBV15	CATSSQGGLAETSSYNEQFF	TGTGCCACCAGCTCACAAGGGGGACTAGCTGAAACGAGCTCCTACAATGAGCAGTTCTTC
NA	TRBJ1-6	NA	TRBV19	CASSISGNSPLHF	TGTGCCAGTAGTATCTCGGGGAATTCACCCCTCCACTTT
NA	TRBJ2-1	NA	TRBV28	CASRTRGRNEQFF	TGTGCCAGCAGGACGAGAGGGCGCAATGAGCAGTTCTTC
NA	TRBJ2-5	NA	TRBV5-6	CASRKQMETQYF	TGTGCCAGCAGAAAGCAAATGGAGACCCAGTACTTC
NA	TRBJ2-7	TRBD1	TRBV5-4	CASSLDRAEQYF	TGTGCCAGCAGCCTGGACAGGGCCGAGCAGTACTTC
NA	TRBJ2-1	TRBD2	TRBV5-1	CASSPGGSYNEQFF	TGCGCCAGCAGCCCGGGAGGTAGCTACAATGAGCAGTTCTTC
few	TRBJ2-2	NA	TRBV6-5	CASYRVPNTGELFF	TGTGCCAGTTACAGGGTGCCGAACACCGGGGAGCTGTTTTTT
NA	TRBJ2-4	TRBD1	TRBV27	CASSLTQGNIQYF	TGTGCCAGCAGTTTAACACAGGGGAACATTCAGTACTTC
NA	TRBJ1-6	NA	TRBV6-1	CASRIQGSYNSPLHF	TGTGCCAGCAGAATACAGGGCTCCTATAATTCACCCCTCCACTTT
NA	TRBJ1-2	NA	TRBV7-3	CASSLEASGGGYTF	TGTGCCAGCAGTTTAGAAGCCTCAGGTGGCGGCTACACCTTC
few	TRBJ1-2	TRBD1	TRBV18	CASSINDRAYGYTF	TGTGCCAGCTCAATAAACGACAGGGCCTATGGCTACACCTTC
NA	TRBJ1-2	TRBD1	TRBV18	CASSPGTAYGYTF	TGTGCCAGCTCACCTGGGACAGCCTATGGCTACACCTTC
NA	TRBJ1-2	NA	TRBV18	CASSRLGANGYTF	TGTGCCAGCTCACGGTTGGGGGCTAATGGCTACACCTTC
NA	TRBJ1-2	NA	TRBV6-5	CASSRGTAYGYTF	TGTGCCAGCAGCCGGGGGACGGCCTATGGCTACACCTTC
few	TRBJ2-2	TRBD2	TRBV30	CAWSRPGTSGSRNTGELFF	TGTGCCTGGAGCCGCCCCGGGACTAGCGGGAGTCGGAACACCGGGGAGCTGTTTTTT
NA	TRBJ1-6	TRBD1	TRBV27	CATGQGRNSPLHF	TGTGCCACGGGACAGGGTAGGAATTCACCCCTCCACTTT
NA	TRBJ1-4	TRBD1	TRBV5-4	CASSSRDSNEKLFF	TGTGCCAGCAGCTCCCGGGACAGTAATGAAAAACTGTTTTTT
once	TRBJ2-1	TRBD2	TRBV5-1	CASSLGSGTSFGEQFF	TGCGCCAGCAGCTTGGGCTCCGGGACTAGCTTCGGTGAGCAGTTCTTC
few	TRBJ1-2	NA	TRBV27	CASSSGVLRDGYTF	TGTGCCAGCAGTTCGGGTGTTCTGCGTGATGGCTACACCTTC
NA	TRBJ2-3	TRBD2	TRBV27	CASILRSGGVLSTDTQYF	TGTGCCAGCATCTTACGTAGCGGGGGGGTCCTTAGCACAGATACGCAGTATTTT
NA	TRBJ2-3	NA	TRBV27	CATTAIGAKNTDTQYF	TGTGCCACCACAGCTATAGGGGCGAAGAACACAGATACGCAGTATTTT